This T cell receptor (beta chain) was retrieved from a study of human T cells and chemical hapten exposure. Study in general: In the roughly 25-week study, patients were dosed weekly with diphenylcyclopropenone on the scalp throughout. Alopecia universalis, totalis or areata was present in patients who were mostly female.

Unique molecular identifiers were linked by the library to individual cDNA molecules. TCRdb re-derived calls from the RACE reads in MiXCR, one entry per CDR3 protein. Of about 100,000 distinct CDR3 sequences listed, over 10% are singletons. Time point meaning: patch test 2, 6 weeks after DPC sensitization. Noted treatment: therapeutic diphenylcyclopropenone sensitization with weekly scalp DPC. The clonotype was recovered from a woman in her forties with alopecia areata. Some clones in this sample may be carry-over from other donors' samples. The sample here was whole blood, taken in connection with sensitization to the hapten diphenylcyclopropenone (DPC).

This CDR3 is CASSPLKATDTQYF. DNA for the CDR3: TGTGCCAGCTCACCCTTGAAGGCGACAGATACGCAGTATTTT. The gene calls are TRBV18 and TRBJ2-3; D unresolved. The CDR3 consists of 14 residues. CDR1 is KGHSH, CDR2 LQKENI, per germline. V lost 3 bases, J lost 3 bases, and 10 bases lay in between.